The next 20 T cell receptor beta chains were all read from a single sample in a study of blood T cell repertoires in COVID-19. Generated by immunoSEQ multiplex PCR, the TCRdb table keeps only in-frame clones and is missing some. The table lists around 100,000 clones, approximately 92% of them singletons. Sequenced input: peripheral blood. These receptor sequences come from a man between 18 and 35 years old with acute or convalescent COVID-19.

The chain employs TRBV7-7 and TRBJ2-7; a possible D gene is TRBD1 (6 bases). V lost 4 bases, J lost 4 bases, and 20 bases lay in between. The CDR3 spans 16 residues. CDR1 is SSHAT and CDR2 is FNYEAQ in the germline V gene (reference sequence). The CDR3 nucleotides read TGTGCCAGCAGCTCATTGGACAGAGATCAGCCTTACGAGCAGTACTTC. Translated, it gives CASSSLDRDQPYEQYF.

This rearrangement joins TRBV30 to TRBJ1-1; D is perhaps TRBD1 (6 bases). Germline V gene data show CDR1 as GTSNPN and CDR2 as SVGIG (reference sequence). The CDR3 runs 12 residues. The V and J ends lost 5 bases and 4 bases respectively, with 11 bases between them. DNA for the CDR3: TGTGCCTGGGCAGGGGATGGCACTGAAGCTTTCTTT. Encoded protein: CAWAGDGTEAFF.

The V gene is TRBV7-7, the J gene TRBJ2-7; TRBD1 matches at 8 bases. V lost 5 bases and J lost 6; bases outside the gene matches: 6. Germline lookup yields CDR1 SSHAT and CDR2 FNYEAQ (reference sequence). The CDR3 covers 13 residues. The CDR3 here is CASSPGTGREQYF. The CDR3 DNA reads TGTGCCAGCAGCCCCGGGACAGGACGCGAGCAGTACTTC.

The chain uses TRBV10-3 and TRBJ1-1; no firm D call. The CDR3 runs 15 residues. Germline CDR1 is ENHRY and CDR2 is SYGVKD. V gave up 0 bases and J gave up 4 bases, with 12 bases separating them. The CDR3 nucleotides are TGTGCCATCAGTGAGTCGCGGAGGGTTGGCACTGAAGCTTTCTTT. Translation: CAISESRRVGTEAFF.

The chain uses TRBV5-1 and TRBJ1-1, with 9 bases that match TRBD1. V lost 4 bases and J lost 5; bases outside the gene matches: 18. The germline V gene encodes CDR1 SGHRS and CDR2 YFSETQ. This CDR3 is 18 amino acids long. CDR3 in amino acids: CASSPMGDRVDWRTEAFF. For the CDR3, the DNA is TGCGCCAGCAGCCCTATGGGGGACAGGGTTGATTGGAGGACTGAAGCTTTCTTT.

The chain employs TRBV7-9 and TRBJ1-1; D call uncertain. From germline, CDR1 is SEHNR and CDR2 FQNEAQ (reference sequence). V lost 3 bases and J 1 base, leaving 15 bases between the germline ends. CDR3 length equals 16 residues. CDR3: CASSFPNSSGNTEAFF. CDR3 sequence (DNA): TGTGCCAGCAGCTTCCCCAACTCGTCGGGGAACACTGAAGCTTTCTTT. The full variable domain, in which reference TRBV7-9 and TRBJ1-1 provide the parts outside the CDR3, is DTGVSQNPRHKITKRGQNVTFRCDPISEHNRLYWYRQTLGQGPEFLTYFQNEAQLEKSRLLSDRFSAERPKGSFSTLEIQRTEQGDSAMYLCASSFPNSSGNTEAFFGQGTRLTVV.

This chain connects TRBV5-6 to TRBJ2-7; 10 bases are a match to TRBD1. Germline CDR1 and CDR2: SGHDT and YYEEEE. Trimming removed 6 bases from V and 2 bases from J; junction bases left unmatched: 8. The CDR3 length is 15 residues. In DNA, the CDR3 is TGTGCCAGCACGCTTGGGACAGGGGCGACCTACGAGCAGTACTTC. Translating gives CASTLGTGATYEQYF. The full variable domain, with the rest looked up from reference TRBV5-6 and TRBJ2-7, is DAGVTQSPTHLIKTRGQQVTLRCSPKSGHDTVSWYQQALGQGPQFIFQYYEEEERQRGNFPDRFSGHQFPNYSSELNVNALLLGDSALYLCASTLGTGATYEQYFGPGTRLTVT.

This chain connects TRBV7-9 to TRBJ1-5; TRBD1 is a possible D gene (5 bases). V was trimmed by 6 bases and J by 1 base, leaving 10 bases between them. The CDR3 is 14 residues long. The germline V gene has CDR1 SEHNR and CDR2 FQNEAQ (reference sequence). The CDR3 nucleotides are TGTGCCAGCAGTCAACCAGGGAGCAATCAGCCCCAGCATTTT. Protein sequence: CASSQPGSNQPQHF.

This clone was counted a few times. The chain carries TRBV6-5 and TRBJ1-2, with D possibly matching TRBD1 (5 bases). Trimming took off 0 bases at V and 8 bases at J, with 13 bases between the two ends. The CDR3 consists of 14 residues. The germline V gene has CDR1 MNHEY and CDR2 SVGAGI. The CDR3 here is CASSYSEGLQGYTF. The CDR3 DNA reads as TGTGCCAGCAGTTACTCGGAGGGACTCCAGGGCTACACCTTC.

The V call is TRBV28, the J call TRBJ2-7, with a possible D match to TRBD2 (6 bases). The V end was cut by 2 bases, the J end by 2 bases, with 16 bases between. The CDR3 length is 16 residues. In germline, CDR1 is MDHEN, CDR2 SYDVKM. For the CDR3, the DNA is TGTGCCAGCAGTTTAGGAGGGGCCCCTGCGCCCTACGAGCAGTACTTC. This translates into CASSLGGAPAPYEQYF.

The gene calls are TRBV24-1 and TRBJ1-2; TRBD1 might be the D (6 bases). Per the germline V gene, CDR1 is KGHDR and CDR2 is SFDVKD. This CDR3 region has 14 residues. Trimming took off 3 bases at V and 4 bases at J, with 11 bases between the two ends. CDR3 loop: CATSDTTGGYGYTF. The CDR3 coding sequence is TGTGCCACCAGTGATACGACAGGAGGCTATGGCTACACCTTC.

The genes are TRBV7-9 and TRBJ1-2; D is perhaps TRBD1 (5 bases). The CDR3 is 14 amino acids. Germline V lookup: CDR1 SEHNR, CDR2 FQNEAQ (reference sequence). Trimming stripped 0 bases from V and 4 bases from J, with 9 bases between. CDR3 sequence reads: CASSLADRIYGYTF. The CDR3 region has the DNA TGTGCCAGCAGCTTAGCTGACAGAATCTATGGCTACACCTTC.

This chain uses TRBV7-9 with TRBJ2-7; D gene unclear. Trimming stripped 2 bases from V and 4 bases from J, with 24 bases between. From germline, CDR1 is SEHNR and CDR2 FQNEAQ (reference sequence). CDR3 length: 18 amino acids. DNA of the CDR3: TGTGCCAGCAGCTTACTGCCCTCGTTGGCAGGTCATCCTTACGAGCAGTACTTC. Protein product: CASSLLPSLAGHPYEQYF.

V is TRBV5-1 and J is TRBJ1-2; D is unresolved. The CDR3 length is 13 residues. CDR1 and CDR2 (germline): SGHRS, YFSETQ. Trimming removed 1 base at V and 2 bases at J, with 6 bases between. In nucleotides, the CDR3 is TGCGCCAGCAGCTTGAGCAGGAACTATGGCTACACCTTC. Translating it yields CASSLSRNYGYTF.

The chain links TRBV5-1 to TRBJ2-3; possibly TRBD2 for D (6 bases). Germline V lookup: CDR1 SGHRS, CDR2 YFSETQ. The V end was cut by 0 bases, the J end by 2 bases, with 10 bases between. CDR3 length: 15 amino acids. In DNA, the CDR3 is TGCGCCAGCAGCTTGGAGTTAGCGGACACAGATACGCAGTATTTT. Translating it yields CASSLELADTDTQYF. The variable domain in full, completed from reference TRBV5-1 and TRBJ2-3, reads KAGVTQTPRYLIKTRGQQVTLSCSPISGHRSVSWYQQTPGQGLQFLFEYFSETQRNKGNFPGRFSGRQFSNSRSEMNVSTLELGDSALYLCASSLELADTDTQYFGPGTRLTVL.

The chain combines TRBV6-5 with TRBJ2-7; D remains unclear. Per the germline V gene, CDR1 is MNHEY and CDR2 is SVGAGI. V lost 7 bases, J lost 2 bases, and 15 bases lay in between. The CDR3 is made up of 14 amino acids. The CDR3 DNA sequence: TGTGCCAGCACTGGTACTTCCCTCACCTACGAGCAGTACTTC. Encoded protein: CASTGTSLTYEQYF.

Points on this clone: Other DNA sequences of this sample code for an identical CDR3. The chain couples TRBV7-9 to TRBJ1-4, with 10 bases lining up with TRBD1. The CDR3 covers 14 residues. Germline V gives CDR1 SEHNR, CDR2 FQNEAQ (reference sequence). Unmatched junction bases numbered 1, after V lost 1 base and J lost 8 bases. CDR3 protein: CASSLGTGGEKLFF. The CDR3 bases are TGTGCCAGCAGCTTAGGGACAGGGGGAGAAAAACTGTTTTTT.

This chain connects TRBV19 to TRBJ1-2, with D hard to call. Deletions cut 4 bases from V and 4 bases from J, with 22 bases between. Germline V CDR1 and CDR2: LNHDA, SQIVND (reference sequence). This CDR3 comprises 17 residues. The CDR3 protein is CASSNPTRVSSLYGYTF. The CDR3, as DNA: TGTGCCAGTAGTAACCCTACGAGGGTTTCGTCGCTCTATGGCTACACCTTC.

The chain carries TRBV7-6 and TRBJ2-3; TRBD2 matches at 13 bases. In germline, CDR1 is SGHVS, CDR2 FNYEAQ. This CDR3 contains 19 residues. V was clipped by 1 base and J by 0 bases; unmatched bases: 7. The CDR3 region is CASSLEALAGGSSTDTQYF. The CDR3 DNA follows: TGTGCCAGCAGCTTAGAGGCACTAGCGGGAGGGTCTAGCACAGATACGCAGTATTTT.

CDR3 DNA: TGTGCCACCAGCAGTGAACGGGAGACTTCCTACAATGAGCAGTTCTTC. It encodes CATSSERETSYNEQFF. The rearrangement links TRBV15 to TRBJ2-1, with D tentatively TRBD2 (6 bases). Germline CDR1 reads LNHNV; CDR2 reads YYDKDF (reference sequence). Trimming left V 3 bases short and J 1 base short, with 13 bases between. The CDR3 consists of 16 residues.